The 10 T cell receptor beta chains below were found in one sample sequenced in a study of T cells in Graves' hyperthyroidism and ophthalmopathy. Amplified regions were TCR beta CDR3 sequences from RNA transcripts. First-round RT-PCR targeting the TCR CDR3 was performed with the HTBI primer set. TCRdb re-called the multiplex PCR reads with MiXCR, one entry per CDR3 protein. The profile covers around 340,000 distinct CDR3 sequences, with approximately 22% appearing a single time and over 40% taken by the ten largest. The specimen was blood. These receptors came from a woman aged 45-59 years with Graves' hyperthyroidism.

The sample holds many counts of this clonotype. The chain recombines TRBV3-1 with TRBJ1-2; D possibly corresponds to TRBD1 (6 bases). The ends were cut back, 4 bases at V and 4 bases at J, with 16 bases in the middle. The length of the CDR3 is 15 residues. The V gene's germline CDR1 is LGHDT and CDR2 YNNKEL (reference sequence). The CDR3 nucleotides read TGTGCCAGCAGCCCCACAGGGAGTAGGGGCTATGGCTACACCTTC. This encodes CASSPTGSRGYGYTF.

The table lists this clonotype with many counts. This chain connects TRBV28 to TRBJ2-4; perhaps TRBD2 as D (6 bases). CDR3 length: 15 amino acids. V lost 2 bases to trimming and J lost 5 bases, with 13 bases between them. Germline lookup yields CDR1 MDHEN and CDR2 SYDVKM. CDR3: CASSLAGPIQNIQYF. The DNA for the CDR3 is TGTGCCAGCAGTTTAGCGGGGCCCATACAAAACATTCAGTACTTC.

This clonotype was counted at least ten times. CDR3 sequence (DNA): TGTGCCAGCAGCCCCACCCCCTGGACAGGGAACCAGCCCCAGCATTTT. It encodes CASSPTPWTGNQPQHF. V usage is TRBV7-8 and J usage is TRBJ1-5; TRBD1 matches at 8 bases. The V segment lost 5 bases and the J segment 7 bases; nucleotides outside the gene matches: 13. Germline V gene data show CDR1 as SGHVS and CDR2 as FQNEAQ. The CDR3 length is 16 residues.

Ten or more counts support this clonotype. The chain is built from TRBV7-9 and TRBJ1-1; D gene unclear. The ends were cut back, 0 bases at V and 1 base at J, with 3 bases in the middle. CDR3 length equals 13 residues. Germline CDR1 and CDR2: SEHNR and FQNEAQ (reference sequence). The CDR3 spells CASSLAGNTEAFF. The CDR3 DNA follows: TGTGCCAGCAGCTTAGCCGGGAACACTGAAGCTTTCTTT.

This clonotype was seen ten or more times. The chain joins TRBV4-2 to TRBJ2-2; D is perhaps TRBD2 (5 bases). In germline, CDR1 is LGHNA, CDR2 YNFKEQ. Trimming left V 3 bases short and J 4 bases short, with 9 bases between. The CDR3 covers 14 residues. This chain's CDR3 is CASSHLGGTGELFF. DNA for the CDR3: TGTGCCAGCAGCCACCTAGGAGGCACCGGGGAGCTGTTTTTT.

This clonotype appeared many times. The chain recombines TRBV18 with TRBJ2-7; 10 positions agree with TRBD2. CDR1 is KGHSH and CDR2 is LQKENI in the germline V gene. The CDR3 consists of 17 residues. Unmatched junction bases numbered 11, after V lost 3 bases and J lost 3 bases. The CDR3, as DNA: TGTGCCAGCTCACCCCCAGAGCGGGAGGGCCGTAGCTACGAGCAGTACTTC. Translation gives CASSPPEREGRSYEQYF.

The V call is TRBV7-9, the J call TRBJ1-1; D is possibly TRBD1 (5 bases). Germline CDR1 and CDR2: SEHNR and FQNEAQ (reference sequence). This CDR3 contains 12 residues. The V gene lost 5 bases and the J gene lost 8 bases, with 12 bases spanning the gap. CDR3 protein: CASSRGGEEAFF. The CDR3 DNA reads TGTGCCAGCAGCCGGGGAGGGGAGGAAGCTTTCTTT.

In this sample, this clonotype turned up a few times. This sequence joins TRBV28 and TRBJ1-5; the D gene is possibly TRBD1 (5 bases). V lost 8 bases and J 6 bases, leaving 20 bases between the germline ends. The CDR3 covers 15 residues. The germline CDR1 and CDR2 sequences are MDHEN and SYDVKM. CDR3 region: CASRPAYRGIQPQHF. CDR3 DNA sequence: TGTGCCAGCCGACCTGCCTATAGGGGAATTCAGCCCCAGCATTTT.

This clonotype is a singleton in its sample. This may arise from a read error, as a much more abundant clone is one base away. The V gene is TRBV6-5, the J gene TRBJ2-1, with 10 bases that match TRBD1. Germline V CDR1 and CDR2: MNHEY, SVGAGI. V shed 2 bases and J 10 bases; nucleotides not matched to a gene: 8. The CDR3 spans 15 residues. In DNA form, the CDR3 reads TGTGCCAGCAGTTACAGTCGGGACAGGGGCTACGAGCAGTTCTTC. It specifies CASSYSRDRGYEQFF.

This clonotype was recorded many times. The chain carries TRBV3-1 and TRBJ1-5; 9 bases fit TRBD1. From germline, CDR1 is LGHDT and CDR2 YNNKEL (reference sequence). V dropped 3 bases and J dropped 3; count of bases not matched to a gene: 3. This CDR3 comprises 15 residues. The CDR3 coding sequence is TGTGCCAGCAGCCAGGGACAGGGATCCAATCAGCCCCAGCATTTT. It codes for CASSQGQGSNQPQHF.